A selection of T cell receptor beta chains follows, all from one sample in a study of blood T cell repertoires in COVID-19. Measured with immunoSEQ multiplex PCR; TCRdb has only the in-frame clones, and not every one. The profile covers 270,000 or so clones, with roughly 90% appearing a single time and approximately 3% taken by the ten largest. Material for sequencing was PBMCs or T cells enriched from blood (not recorded which). The source of these receptors is a middle-aged man who had been exposed to COVID-19. Each CDR3 is given with its conserved first and last residue. A D gene is named only where the DNA matches it firmly. Only some rows state a clone size, as once, few, many or a class for expanded clones.

CDR3,DNA,V,D,J,size
CAWSVHGITGYEQYF,TGTGCCTGGAGTGTACACGGGATTACGGGATACGAGCAGTACTTC,TRBV30,-,TRBJ2-7,-
CAWKDRRKGAWETQYF,TGTGCCTGGAAGGACAGGAGAAAGGGCGCGTGGGAGACCCAGTACTTC,TRBV30,TRBD1,TRBJ2-5,-
CASSATGANYGYTF,TGTGCCAGCAGCGCGACAGGAGCTAACTATGGCTACACCTTC,TRBV7-3,-,TRBJ1-2,-
CATSWGGRGTDTQYF,TGTGCCACCTCATGGGGGGGCAGGGGCACAGATACGCAGTATTTT,TRBV28,-,TRBJ2-3,-
CASSTSGSEDSPLHF,TGTGCCAGCTCGACTTCGGGGTCGGAGGATTCACCCCTCCACTTT,TRBV18,-,TRBJ1-6,-
CASSFDGLNTEAFF,TGCGCCAGCAGCTTCGATGGCTTGAACACTGAAGCTTTCTTT,TRBV5-1,-,TRBJ1-1,-
CAAWEGQTGELFF,TGTGCCGCGTGGGAGGGACAAACCGGGGAGCTGTTTTTT,TRBV28,-,TRBJ2-2,-
CASRGEGGFTEAFF,TGTGCCAGCAGAGGGGAAGGGGGATTCACTGAAGCTTTCTTT,TRBV6-5,-,TRBJ1-1,-
CASSVSGRAGYEQYF,TGTGCCAGCAGCGTGTCAGGGAGGGCGGGCTACGAGCAGTACTTC,TRBV9,TRBD2,TRBJ2-7,once
CASGSKTGGDEKLFF,TGTGCTAGTGGTTCCAAGACAGGGGGAGATGAAAAACTGTTTTTT,TRBV12-5,TRBD1,TRBJ1-4,-
CSVEDPGETFF,TGCAGCGTTGAAGATCCAGGTGAAACTTTCTTT,TRBV29-1,-,TRBJ1-1,-
CASSLDPGEGYEQYF,TGTGCCAGCAGCTTGGATCCAGGGGAAGGCTACGAGCAGTACTTC,TRBV11-2,-,TRBJ2-7,-
CASSPTIDSPRSYNEQFF,TGTGCCAGCAGCCCAACCATAGACAGCCCTCGCTCCTACAATGAGCAGTTCTTC,TRBV11-2,-,TRBJ2-1,-